Each of the 20 T cell receptor beta chains below was sequenced from the same sample in a study of early T cells in non-severe SARS-CoV-2 infection. TCRdb analysed the 5' RACE reads with MiXCR anew, one entry per CDR3 protein. This table holds about 77,000 distinct CDR3 sequences, 8.5% to 10% found once. The sequenced sample was whole blood. These TCRs come from an adult who was a healthcare worker with PCR-confirmed SARS-CoV-2 infection or an uninfected control (not recorded which).

There are many counts of this clonotype. This chain joins TRBV11-1 and TRBJ2-7; TRBD2 agrees at 12 bases. Trimming removed 3 bases from V and 9 bases from J; junction bases left unmatched: 3. Germline assignment: CDR1 SGHAT and CDR2 FQDESV (reference sequence). The CDR3 runs to 13 residues. The CDR3 coding sequence is TGTGCCAGCAGCTTGGCGACTAGCGGGAGGCAGTACTTC. It codes for CASSLATSGRQYF.

This clonotype was observed at least ten times. CDR3 nucleotides: TGCAGTGCTACCTTGAGCGGGGGCCTCACAGATACGCAGTATTTT. Its translation: CSATLSGGLTDTQYF. The chain is built from TRBV20-1 and TRBJ2-3; TRBD2 aligns across 8 bases. The J segment lost 2 bases and the V segment lost 4 bases, leaving 8 bases of the junction unmatched. The CDR3 extends over 15 amino acids. CDR1 and CDR2 from the germline V gene are DFQATT and SNEGSKA (reference sequence).

This clonotype was seen many times. The chain has TRBV28 and TRBJ2-7; no clear D gene. The germline gives CDR1 MDHEN, CDR2 SYDVKM. This CDR3 is 12 amino acids long. V was clipped by 3 bases and J by 3 bases, with 6 bases between them. The CDR3 bases are TGTGCCAGCAGTTTGGTCAGCTACGAGCAGTACTTC. This sequence encodes CASSLVSYEQYF.

This clonotype was picked up a small number of times. This rearrangement joins TRBV7-3 to TRBJ2-1; D perhaps matches TRBD2 (6 bases). V was shortened by 5 bases and J by 8 bases, with 13 bases between the two germline ends. Germline-derived CDR1 and CDR2 are SGHTA and FQGTGA. This CDR3 is 13 amino acids long. Here the CDR3 DNA reads TGTGCCAGCAGCCCTGGGGGGAGTCATGAGCAGTTCTTC. Protein: CASSPGGSHEQFF.

At least ten counts were recorded for this clonotype. The J gene is TRBJ2-1, the V gene TRBV7-8; possibly TRBD2 for D (5 bases). Germline values: CDR1 SGHVS, CDR2 FQNEAQ. The V gene lost 2 bases and the J gene lost 9 bases, with 20 bases spanning the gap. This CDR3 region has 16 residues. CDR3 amino acids: CASSLKSSSFSSEQFF. The CDR3 nucleotides read TGTGCCAGCAGCTTAAAATCTAGCTCCTTTTCGAGTGAGCAGTTCTTC.

This clonotype has at least ten counts. The chain has TRBV10-3 and TRBJ2-5; a possible D gene is TRBD2 (5 bases). CDR3 length equals 13 residues. V was trimmed by 7 bases and J by 1 base, leaving 10 bases between them. CDR1 ENHRY and CDR2 SYGVKD come from the germline V gene. This CDR3 reads CAIMDGVQETQYF. For the CDR3, the DNA is TGTGCCATCATGGACGGGGTCCAAGAGACCCAGTACTTC.

This clonotype was observed a handful of times. The chain couples TRBV3-1 to TRBJ1-1; D call uncertain. This CDR3 is built from 12 residues. Germline CDR1 is LGHDT and CDR2 is YNNKEL (reference sequence). The V end lost 4 bases, the J end lost 4 bases, and 7 bases lay between the germline ends. The CDR3 loop reads CASSLEATEAFF. The CDR3 nucleotides are TGTGCCAGCAGCCTCGAAGCCACTGAAGCTTTCTTT.

This clonotype was detected a few times. The V call is TRBV28, the J call TRBJ2-3; D gene ambiguous. The CDR3 has 12 amino acids. Trimming took 10 bases from V and 10 from J, leaving 18 bases between them. Germline CDR1 reads MDHEN; CDR2 reads SYDVKM. The CDR3 DNA is TGTGCCACCGGCGAGCTGGGTGGTTCGCAGTATTTT. Its translation: CATGELGGSQYF.

This clonotype was picked up many times. The chain recombines TRBV5-4 with TRBJ2-7; TRBD1 matches at 9 bases. Per germline, CDR1 SGHNT and CDR2 YYREEE (reference sequence). This CDR3 is 15 amino acids long. V lost 4 bases to trimming and J lost 5 bases; unmatched junction nucleotides: 10. CDR3 bases: TGTGCCAGCAGCCCTGGGCGGGACAGGGCCCACGAGCAGTACTTC. It yields the protein CASSPGRDRAHEQYF.

This clonotype was counted a few times. This rearrangement joins TRBV7-2 to TRBJ2-1; D may be TRBD2 (5 bases). This CDR3 has 13 amino acids. Between the trimmed V and J ends, which lost 2 bases and 8 bases, there was a span of 10 bases. Germline CDR1 reads SGHTA; CDR2 reads FQGNSA. CDR3 protein: CASSLLAGDEQFF. In nucleotides, the CDR3 is TGTGCCAGCAGCTTACTAGCAGGCGATGAGCAGTTCTTC.

In this sample, this clonotype turned up many times. The J gene is TRBJ2-7, the V gene TRBV11-2, with a possible D match to TRBD1 (5 bases). Germline V gene sequence: CDR1 SGHAT, CDR2 FQNNGV. V was trimmed by 5 bases and J by 0 bases, leaving 14 bases between them. The length of the CDR3 is 15 residues. The CDR3 here is CASSKGVEVSYEQYF. The CDR3 nucleotides are TGTGCCAGCAGCAAAGGGGTTGAGGTCTCCTACGAGCAGTACTTC.

Only a few counts were recorded for this clonotype. The chain couples TRBV7-9 to TRBJ2-7, with D possibly being TRBD1 (5 bases). Germline CDR1 reads SEHNR; CDR2 reads FQNEAQ (reference sequence). The CDR3 sequence is 15 residues long. Trimming cost V 3 bases and J 0 bases, with 12 bases left between them. The CDR3 bases are TGTGCCAGCAGCTTCTTCAGGGATACCTCCTACGAGCAGTACTTC. Its protein is CASSFFRDTSYEQYF.

There are a few counts of this clonotype. The chain uses TRBV7-9 and TRBJ2-7, with 14 bases matching TRBD2. CDR1 is SEHNR, CDR2 FQNEAQ, per germline (reference sequence). The J segment lost 3 bases and the V segment lost 5 bases, leaving 15 bases of the junction unmatched. This CDR3 is built from 19 residues. CDR3 DNA: TGTGCCAGCAGCCCACCTCCGGGACTAGCGGGAGTTTCCCTCTACGAGCAGTACTTC. Translation: CASSPPPGLAGVSLYEQYF.

The rearrangement links TRBV28 to TRBJ2-1, with 9 bases that match TRBD2. Germline CDR1 is MDHEN and CDR2 is SYDVKM. The CDR3 is 11 residues long. The trim removed 7 bases at V and 15 bases at J, leaving 7 bases unmatched. The CDR3 nucleotides read TGTGCCAGCACAGGCGGGAGGGACGCGTTCTTC. This translates into CASTGGRDAFF.

This clonotype was recorded at least ten times. The chain has TRBV7-6 and TRBJ2-3, with 8 bases that match TRBD2. This CDR3 has 17 amino acids. Per germline, CDR1 SGHVS and CDR2 FNYEAQ. After removal of 0 bases from V and 0 bases from J, the junction contained 5 bases not matched to a gene. The DNA for the CDR3 is TGTGCCAGCAGCTTAGCGCAAAGCGGGGGAAGCACAGATACGCAGTATTTT. This sequence encodes CASSLAQSGGSTDTQYF.

This clonotype was recorded at least ten times. The chain employs TRBV27 and TRBJ2-5, with 8 bases aligning to TRBD2. This CDR3 is 16 amino acids long. Trimming took 0 bases from V and 1 from J; bases not matched to a gene: 4. Germline V gene sequence: CDR1 MNHEY, CDR2 SMNVEV (reference sequence). The CDR3 spells CASSLSGLGRQETQYF. The DNA of the CDR3 is TGTGCCAGCAGTTTATCGGGACTAGGACGCCAAGAGACCCAGTACTTC.

The chain uses TRBV2 and TRBJ1-1; no clear D. V gave up 4 bases and J gave up 1 base, with 7 bases separating them. The CDR3 runs to 13 residues. Germline CDR1 is SNHLY and CDR2 is FYNNEI. The CDR3 region is CASSAQPNTEAFF. The CDR3 coding sequence is TGTGCCAGCAGTGCGCAGCCGAACACTGAAGCTTTCTTT.

This clonotype was counted many times. This chain links TRBV28 with TRBJ2-5; D gene unclear. Trimming pared 2 bases from V and 4 bases from J, leaving 8 bases between. CDR1 and CDR2 from the germline V gene are MDHEN and SYDVKM. There are 13 residues in the CDR3. The CDR3 reads CASSLGRTETQYF. In DNA, the CDR3 is TGTGCCAGCAGTTTAGGAAGGACAGAGACCCAGTACTTC.

This clonotype was picked up many times. The chain recombines TRBV9 with TRBJ1-2; D uncertain. Trimming shortened V by 0 bases and J by 4 bases, and 19 bases separated the two germline ends. This CDR3 contains 17 residues. CDR1 and CDR2 from the germline V gene are SGDLS and YYNGEE. CDR3 DNA: TGTGCCAGCAGCGTAGGGGCTTCAGGTCCAGTCGCCTATGGCTACACCTTC. It translates to CASSVGASGPVAYGYTF.

At least ten counts were recorded for this clonotype. V is TRBV20-1 and J is TRBJ1-6, with 9 bases aligning to TRBD1. V lost 2 bases to trimming and J lost 4 bases; unmatched junction nucleotides: 3. The CDR3 spans 15 residues. Germline lookup yields CDR1 DFQATT and CDR2 SNEGSKA (reference sequence). The CDR3 region is CSARTQGAYNSPLHF. The CDR3 region has the DNA TGCAGTGCTAGAACACAGGGGGCTTATAATTCACCCCTCCACTTT.